This record concerns one TCR beta chain sequence. The target antigen is unknown. This sample stems from a study of T-cell memory formation after mild COVID-19. Turning to the study itself: TCR clusters were mostly confined to one donor each.

General observations from the study: Largely, contracting CD4+ clones fell within CM and EM, and contracting CD8+ clones within EMRA.

TCRdb used MiXCR to reprocess the 5' RACE reads, holding one entry per CDR3 protein. Among roughly 16,000 distinct CDR3 sequences, around 25% were seen once, and the ten largest hold roughly three fifths. The length of the CDR3 is 15 residues. V lost 5 bases to trimming and J lost 4 bases; unmatched junction nucleotides: 10. Germline V gene data show CDR1 as SGHVS and CDR2 as FNYEAQ. The gene calls are TRBV7-6 and TRBJ2-7; 8 bases are shared with TRBD1. Specimen: PBMCs or a T cell subset sorted from them (not recorded which). The source is a man between 18 and 35 years old who had mild COVID-19 (a few samples of this study predate the infection). Cell type and time point are not known. DNA of the CDR3: TGTGCCAGCAGCCTGCGAACAGGGACAGGTTACGAGCAGTACTTC. It is translated as CASSLRTGTGYEQYF.